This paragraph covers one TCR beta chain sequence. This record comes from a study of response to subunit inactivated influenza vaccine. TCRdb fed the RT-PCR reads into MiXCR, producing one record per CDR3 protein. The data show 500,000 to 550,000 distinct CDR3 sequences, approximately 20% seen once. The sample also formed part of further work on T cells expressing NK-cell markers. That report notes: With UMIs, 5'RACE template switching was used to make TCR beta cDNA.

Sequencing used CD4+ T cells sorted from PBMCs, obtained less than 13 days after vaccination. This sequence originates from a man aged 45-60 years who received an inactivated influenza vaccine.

The CDR3 nucleotides are TGTGCCAGCATTACAGGGACCACAGATACGCAGTATTTT. Amino acids: CASITGTTDTQYF. V usage is TRBV28 and J usage is TRBJ2-3, with D possibly being TRBD1 (6 bases). V was shortened by 7 bases and J by 2 bases, with 10 bases between the two germline ends. Germline assignment: CDR1 MDHEN and CDR2 SYDVKM. CDR3 size: 13 residues.